Listed here is a single T cell receptor (beta chain). The data were obtained in a study of blood T cell repertoires in COVID-19. Repertoires were generated with immunoSEQ multiplex PCR, while TCRdb's copy carries only in-frame clones and drops some. The sample has about 400,000 clones, 87% seen once. This CDR3 spans 14 amino acids. The germline gives CDR1 SGHAT, CDR2 FQNNGV. V lost 3 bases to trimming and J lost 5 bases, with 13 bases between them. This TCR derives from a man aged 40-55 years in a cohort exposed to, infected with or recovered from COVID-19 (not recorded which). The sequencing input was PBMCs or T cells enriched from blood (not recorded which). This rearrangement joins TRBV11-2 to TRBJ1-1; D unresolved. The CDR3 coding sequence is TGTGCCAGCAGCTTCGGGTGGGGAGGTACTGAAGCTTTCTTT. It translates to CASSFGWGGTEAFF. Variable domain in full (rest from reference TRBV11-2 and TRBJ1-1): EAGVAQSPRYKIIEKRQSVAFWCNPISGHATLYWYQQILGQGPKLLIQFQNNGVVDDSQLPKDRFSAERLKGVDSTLKIQPAKLEDSAVYLCASSFGWGGTEAFFGQGTRLTVV.